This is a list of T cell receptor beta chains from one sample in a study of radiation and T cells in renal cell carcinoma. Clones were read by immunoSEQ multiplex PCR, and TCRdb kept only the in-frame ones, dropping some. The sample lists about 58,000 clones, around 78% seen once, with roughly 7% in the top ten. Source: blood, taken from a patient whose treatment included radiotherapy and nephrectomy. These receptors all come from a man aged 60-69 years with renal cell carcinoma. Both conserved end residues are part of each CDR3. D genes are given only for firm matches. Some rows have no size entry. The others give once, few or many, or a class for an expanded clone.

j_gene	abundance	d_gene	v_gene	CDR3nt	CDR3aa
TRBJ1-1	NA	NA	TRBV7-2	TGTGCCAGCAGCTCTAGGACAGCGAACACTGAAGCTTTCTTT	CASSSRTANTEAFF
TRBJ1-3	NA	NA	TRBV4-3	TGCGCCAGCAGCCAAGATCGGGGGTATTCTGGAAACACCATATATTTT	CASSQDRGYSGNTIYF
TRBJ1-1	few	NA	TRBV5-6	TGTGCCAGCAGTCTTACCCCTCTGGCGAACACTGAAGCTTTCTTT	CASSLTPLANTEAFF
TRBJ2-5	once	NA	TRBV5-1	TGCGCCAGCACAGTAGGGGGCCAAGAGACCCAGTACTTC	CASTVGGQETQYF
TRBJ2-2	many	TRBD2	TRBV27	TGTGCCAGCAGTTTCCGGACTAGCGGGCCCACCGGGGAGCTGTTTTTT	CASSFRTSGPTGELFF
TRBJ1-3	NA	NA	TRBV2	TGTGCCAGCAGTCGGGACTCTGGAAACACCATATATTTT	CASSRDSGNTIYF
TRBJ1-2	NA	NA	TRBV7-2	TGTGCCAGCAGCTTAGTGGTCAGGGGTGAAGGTGGCTACACCTTC	CASSLVVRGEGGYTF
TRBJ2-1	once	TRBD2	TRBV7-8	TGTGCCAGCAGCTTAGGCGGCGGGGGGTCTACCTACAATGAGCAGTTCTTC	CASSLGGGGSTYNEQFF
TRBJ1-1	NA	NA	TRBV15	TGTGCCACCACCCCCTCTCTCGGGCTGAACACTGAAGCTTTCTTT	CATTPSLGLNTEAFF
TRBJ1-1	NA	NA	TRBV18	TGTGCCAGCTCACGGGTGGATCAGGGTGCTGAAGCTTTCTTT	CASSRVDQGAEAFF
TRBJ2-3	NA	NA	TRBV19	TGTGCCAGTAGCCTCACTCCACAGGGTTCTAGCACAGATACGCAGTATTTT	CASSLTPQGSSTDTQYF
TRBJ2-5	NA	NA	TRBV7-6	TGTGCCAGCAGCTTAGCACCCCGCGCCCAAGAGACCCAGTACTTC	CASSLAPRAQETQYF
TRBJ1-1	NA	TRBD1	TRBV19	TGTGCCAGTAACCTTCAGGGGGCAGGTGAAGCTTTCTTT	CASNLQGAGEAFF
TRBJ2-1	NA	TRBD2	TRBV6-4	TGTGCCAGCAGTGAGACTAGCGGATACTACAATGAGCAGTTCTTC	CASSETSGYYNEQFF
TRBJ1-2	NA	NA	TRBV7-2	TGTGCCAGCACCACCCCTAACTATGGCTACACCTTC	CASTTPNYGYTF
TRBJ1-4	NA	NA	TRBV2	TGTGCCAGCAGTGTAGTAGCAACTAATGAAAAACTGTTTTTT	CASSVVATNEKLFF
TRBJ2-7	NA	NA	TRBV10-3	TGTGCCATCAGTGAGGACCGCTGGGGGTACGAGCAGTACTTC	CAISEDRWGYEQYF
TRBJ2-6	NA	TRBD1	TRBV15	TGTGCCACCTATTTTTCGGGACAGGGGGCGAGAGGGGCCAACGTCCTGACTTTC	CATYFSGQGARGANVLTF
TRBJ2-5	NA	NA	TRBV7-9	TGTGCCAGCAGCTTAAATCTGGGGGGCCCCCAAGAGACCCAGTACTTC	CASSLNLGGPQETQYF
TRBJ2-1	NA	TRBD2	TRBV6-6	TGTGCCAGCAGTCGGGCACTAGCGGGGGGAGGAGAGCAGTTCTTC	CASSRALAGGGEQFF
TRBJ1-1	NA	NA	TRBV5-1	TGCGCCAGCAGCTTGGTCGGGACGGAGAACACTGAAGCTTTCTTT	CASSLVGTENTEAFF
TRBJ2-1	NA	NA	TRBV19	TGTGCCAGTAGTATAGGCCAAAGCAATGAGCAGTTCTTC	CASSIGQSNEQFF
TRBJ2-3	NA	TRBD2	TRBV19	TGTGCCAGTAGTATCCTAGCGGGGGGGGCAGATACGCAGTATTTT	CASSILAGGADTQYF
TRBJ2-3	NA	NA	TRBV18	TGTGCCAGCTCACCAGAACTAGGAGGGGATACGCAGTATTTT	CASSPELGGDTQYF
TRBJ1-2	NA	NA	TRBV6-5	TGTGCCAGCAGTTACTCGGTGGGGGAGGTTGACTATGGCTACACCTTC	CASSYSVGEVDYGYTF
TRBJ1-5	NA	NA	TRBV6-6	TGTGCCAGCAGCCAGACAAGCCGTAGCAATCAGCCCCAGCATTTT	CASSQTSRSNQPQHF
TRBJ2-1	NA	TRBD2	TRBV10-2	TGCGCCAGCAGCTATATCCAGCGGGAGTACAATGAGCAGTTCTTC	CASSYIQREYNEQFF
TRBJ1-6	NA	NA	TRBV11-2	TGTGCCAGCAGCCACTTCATAACCTTTCTCCACTTT	CASSHFITFLHF
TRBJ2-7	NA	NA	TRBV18	TGTGCCAGCTCACCACCGTTGCCAGGGGCCTACGAGCAGTACTTC	CASSPPLPGAYEQYF